This T cell receptor (beta chain) was sequenced in a study of T-cell reconstitution after alpha-beta-depleted transplantation in children. Study-wide findings and caveats: Counts and diversity of T cells one year after transplant came mostly from newly produced T cells. Where alpha-beta T cells came from about two months after transplant was reportedly several hundred expanded graft clones. Several patients had high TCRbeta diversity at day 60; it came from surviving recipient T cells and thymic progenitors.

The V gene end was trimmed by 4 bases and the J gene end by 4 bases; junction bases not matched to a gene: 5. This CDR3 is 15 amino acids long. Looked up from germline, CDR1 is SGHRS and CDR2 is YFSETQ. This clonotype was found many times. Its target is unknown. For TCRbeta, the library was prepared with unique molecular identifiers. One entry per CDR3 protein results from TCRdb running MiXCR on the PCR reads. The table records approximately 290,000 distinct CDR3 sequences, roughly 11% of them present only once. This chain uses TRBV5-1 with TRBJ2-5; the match to TRBD2 covers 12 bases. The sequence came from a male patient between 2 and 15 years old who had a stem cell transplant for chronic granulomatous disease, so the T cells may come from the graft donor. The specimen was peripheral blood, collected 180 days after TCRalphabeta/CD19-depleted stem cell transplant. As DNA, the CDR3 is TGCGCCAGCAGCGCAACTAGCGGGAGGCTAGAGACCCAGTACTTC. Encoded protein: CASSATSGRLETQYF.